One T cell receptor beta chain is described in this entry. At one boundary the junction diverges from the germline segment, which might be a read error. This specimen comes from a study of blood T cells in healthy people across ages. The CDR3 extends over 16 amino acids. Germline V gene data show CDR1 as ENHRY and CDR2 as SYGVKD. Through a sample-barcoded 5' primer and a J-beta primer mix, a second PCR was run for roughly 7 to 11 cycles. From the 5' RACE reads, TCRdb called clonotypes with MiXCR, one entry per CDR3 protein. The table includes hundreds of thousands of distinct CDR3 sequences, roughly three fifths detected once.

This chain joins TRBV10-3 and TRBJ2-4; D is tentatively TRBD1 or TRBD2 (5 bases each). The source is a man aged 35 to 55 in good health. Input material: blood. The chain's CDR3 is CAIGLAGPGAKNIRYF. CDR3 bases: TGTGCCATCGGCTTGGCAGGACCCGGGGCCAAAAACATTCGGTACTTC.